This entry lists 12 T cell receptor beta chains sequenced from one sample in a study of shared clonotypes between healthy human individuals. Positively selected for CCR7, the CD45RO-negative cells used as naive CD8 cells excluded terminally differentiated effector memory CD45RA+ cells. Using immunoSEQ multiplex PCR, the repertoire was profiled, and TCRdb retains in-frame clones only, with some absent. This table holds some 2,000,000 clones, about 95% found once. The sample consisted of naive CD8+ T cells sorted from blood. The receptor source for this set is a man between 18 and 29 years old in good health.

Details on this clone: Different DNA sequences within this sample yield the same CDR3. CDR3 DNA: TGTGCCAGCAGCTTTAGACTCAACAATGAGCAGTTCTTC. Translated: CASSFRLNNEQFF. V and J are TRBV7-6 and TRBJ2-1; no definite D call. The V gene lost 3 bases and the J gene lost 5 bases, with 8 bases spanning the gap. The germline CDR1 and CDR2 sequences are SGHVS and FNYEAQ. This CDR3 spans 13 amino acids.

The chain recombines TRBV12-5 with TRBJ2-3, with D perhaps assigned TRBD1 or TRBD2 (5 bases each). The V end lost 0 bases, the J end lost 2 bases, and 12 bases lay between the germline ends. The CDR3 is 16 residues long. Per the germline V gene, CDR1 is LGHNT and CDR2 is FRNRAP. CDR3 in amino acids: CASGLVEGIHTDTQYF. Here the CDR3 DNA reads TGTGCTAGTGGTTTGGTAGAGGGGATCCACACAGATACGCAGTATTTT.

This rearrangement joins TRBV30 to TRBJ1-1; possibly TRBD1 for D (5 bases). The germline gives CDR1 GTSNPN, CDR2 SVGIG (reference sequence). Trimming removed 0 bases at V and 4 bases at J, with 18 bases between. This CDR3 is built from 16 residues. CDR3 coding DNA: TGTGCCTGGAGTGTACGATACAGGCTGGGGGGCACTGAAGCTTTCTTT. Its protein product is CAWSVRYRLGGTEAFF.

This chain links TRBV5-8 with TRBJ1-1, with 7 bases that match TRBD1. The CDR3 consists of 16 residues. V shed 3 bases and J 1 base; nucleotides not matched to a gene: 9. Germline V CDR1 and CDR2: SGHTS, YDEGEE. CDR3 nucleotides: TGTGCCAGCAGCTCTGATCCCGGGACAGAGAACACTGAAGCTTTCTTT. Protein: CASSSDPGTENTEAFF.

V is TRBV6-5 and J is TRBJ1-2; 9 nucleotides match TRBD1. With V trimmed by 7 bases and J by 4 bases, 4 bases remained unmatched. The CDR3 length is 13 residues. CDR1 and CDR2 (germline): MNHEY, SVGAGI. DNA for the CDR3: TGTGCCAGCATTGGGACAGGGCCCTATGGCTACACCTTC. Translated, it gives CASIGTGPYGYTF.

V and J are TRBV19 and TRBJ2-5; D is unresolved. The V gene's germline CDR1 is LNHDA and CDR2 SQIVND (reference sequence). The germline V and J ends were trimmed by 7 bases and 5 bases, with 5 bases remaining between them. This CDR3 is built from 10 residues. The CDR3 is CASIKETQYF. In DNA form, the CDR3 reads TGTGCCAGTATCAAGGAGACCCAGTACTTC.

Only one count was recorded for this clone. The V call is TRBV13, the J call TRBJ2-6; D possibly corresponds to TRBD2 (5 bases). V lost 4 bases to trimming and J lost 4 bases, with 26 bases between them. Germline lookup yields CDR1 PRHDT and CDR2 FYEKMQ (reference sequence). CDR3 length equals 20 residues. The CDR3 DNA is TGTGCCAGCAGCTCCGCCGGGGTTGGGGATCCCGCCGCCGGGGCCAACGTCCTGACTTTC. Translating gives CASSSAGVGDPAAGANVLTF.

This chain links TRBV30 with TRBJ1-6; D gene unclear. There are 15 residues in the CDR3. Per germline, CDR1 GTSNPN and CDR2 SVGIG (reference sequence). Trimming took off 2 bases at V and 4 bases at J, with 12 bases between the two ends. The CDR3, as DNA: TGTGCCTGGAGTACCCCGACGGAGTATAATTCACCCCTCCACTTT. Its protein is CAWSTPTEYNSPLHF.

V usage is TRBV6-5 and J usage is TRBJ1-2, with D hard to call. V shed 2 bases and J shed 6 bases, with 13 bases lying between them. CDR1 and CDR2 from the germline V gene are MNHEY and SVGAGI. This CDR3 is 14 amino acids long. The CDR3 nucleotides are TGTGCCAGCAGTTACAATCCTCCCGGGAATGGCTACACCTTC. Translating gives CASSYNPPGNGYTF.

The CDR3: CASSPHQGVSYEQYF. The DNA of the CDR3 is TGTGCCAGCTCACCACACCAGGGAGTCTCCTACGAGCAGTACTTC. This chain links TRBV18 with TRBJ2-7; possibly TRBD1 or TRBD2 for D (5 bases each). Looked up from germline, CDR1 is KGHSH and CDR2 is LQKENI. Between the trimmed V and J ends, which lost 1 base and 0 bases, there was a span of 10 bases. The CDR3 spans 15 residues. Full variable domain (outside the CDR3, taken from reference TRBV18 and TRBJ2-7): NAGVMQNPRHLVRRRGQEARLRCSPMKGHSHVYWYRQLPEEGLKFMVYLQKENIIDESGMPKERFSAEFPKEGPSILRIQQVVRGDSAAYFCASSPHQGVSYEQYFGPGTRLTVT.

The chain employs TRBV5-1 and TRBJ2-3; weak D call: TRBD1 (6 bases). The CDR3 is made up of 16 amino acids. CDR1 and CDR2 (germline): SGHRS, YFSETQ. The V gene lost 1 base and the J gene lost 3 bases, with 15 bases spanning the gap. CDR3 protein: CASSLWGPWLTDTQYF. The CDR3 DNA follows: TGCGCCAGCAGCTTGTGGGGGCCCTGGTTGACAGATACGCAGTATTTT.

The V call is TRBV7-3, the J call TRBJ2-5, with a tentative D call TRBD2 (6 bases). Germline loops: CDR1 SGHTA, CDR2 FQGTGA. The CDR3 is 15 residues long. V was trimmed by 3 bases and J by 5 bases, leaving 16 bases between them. CDR3 nucleotides: TGTGCCAGCAGCTTGGGGAGGCAGGCTAGGGAGACCCAGTACTTC. Protein: CASSLGRQARETQYF.